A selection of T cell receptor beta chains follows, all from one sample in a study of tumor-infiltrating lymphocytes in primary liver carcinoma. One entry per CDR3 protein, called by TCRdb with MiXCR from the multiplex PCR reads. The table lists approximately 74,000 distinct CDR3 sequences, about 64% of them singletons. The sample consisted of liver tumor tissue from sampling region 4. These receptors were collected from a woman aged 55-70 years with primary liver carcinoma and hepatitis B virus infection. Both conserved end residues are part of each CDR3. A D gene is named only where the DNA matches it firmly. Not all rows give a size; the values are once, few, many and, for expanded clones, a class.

TGTGCCAGCAGCCAAGCGGGAGTAAAAGAGACCCAGTACTTC	CASSQAGVKETQYF	TRBJ2-5	TRBV7-8	TRBD2	many
TGTGCCAGCTCACCACGGAGGGAAGAGGCCCAGTACTTC	CASSPRREEAQYF	TRBJ2-5	TRBV18	.	.
TGTACCAGCAGCCCGGGACTAGCGCCAGATACGCATTATTTT	CTSSPGLAPDTHYF	TRBJ2-3	TRBV4-2	TRBD2	.
TGTGCCTGCAGTTTATCCCCGGGACTAGGAAGCTCCTACAATGAGCAGTTCTTC	CACSLSPGLGSSYNEQFF	TRBJ2-1	TRBV28	TRBD2	.
TGCAGCGTTGATAGGGGGAAAGAGCAGTTCTTC	CSVDRGKEQFF	TRBJ2-1	TRBV29-1	.	.
TGTGCCTGGAGTGGTAAAGGGACCCCCGGGTTGGAAAAACTGTTTTTT	CAWSGKGTPGLEKLFF	TRBJ1-4	TRBV30	.	many
TGTACCAGCAGTCCCCCGAGAGGAAAACTATTTTTT	CTSSPPRGKLFF	TRBJ1-4	TRBV28	.	.
TGTACCAGCGGCTTGACAAGGACTAGCAGGAGCATCGAGACCCAGTACTTC	CTSGLTRTSRSIETQYF	TRBJ2-5	TRBV5-4	TRBD2	.
TGTGCCAGCAGTGTAGGGACGGCCGCTAACGCCGGGGAGCTGTTTTTT	CASSVGTAANAGELFF	TRBJ2-2	TRBV28	.	.
TGTGCCAGCAGTGATAGTTCAGGTGGCTCCTACGAGCAGTACTTC	CASSDSSGGSYEQYF	TRBJ2-7	TRBV2	.	.
TGTGCCAGCTCCCGGGACAGTCGGGGTGGCTACACCTTC	CASSRDSRGGYTF	TRBJ1-2	TRBV18	TRBD1	.
TGTGCCAGCAGCAACAGGGGTGGCCACACTTTC	CASSNRGGHTF	TRBJ1-2	TRBV6-5	TRBD1	.
TGTGCCAGCAGCCAGGAGGGGGGTTCTTCCTACGAGCAGTACTTC	CASSQEGGSSYEQYF	TRBJ2-7	TRBV7-9	.	many
TGTGCCAGCAGTTATCAGGGGGCGAGCCAGCCCCAGCATTTT	CASSYQGASQPQHF	TRBJ1-5	TRBV6-6	TRBD1	.
TGCAGCGCTGGGACAGGGAACACTGAAGCTTTCTTT	CSAGTGNTEAFF	TRBJ1-1	TRBV29-1	TRBD1	many
TGTGCTAGCAGCTTTGCCGGACAGCCGAACACTGAAGCTATCTTT	CASSFAGQPNTEAIF	TRBJ1-1	TRBV7-7	.	.
TGCGCCAGCAACGACCGGACAGATTCTAACTGTGGCTACACCTTC	CASNDRTDSNCGYTF	TRBJ1-2	TRBV4-1	.	.
TGTGCCAGCAGTCGAGGGGGCTCTTATATCGCGAACATCGGGGAGCTGTTTTTT	CASSRGGSYIANIGELFF	TRBJ2-2	TRBV11-2	TRBD1	.
TGTGCCAGCAGCCAGCGGGGGACCTCCTACAAGCAGTACTTC	CASSQRGTSYKQYF	TRBJ2-7	TRBV4-2	TRBD2	.
TGTGCCAGTAGTACCTGCCAATTCCGAAGCTCCTACGAGGAGTACTTC	CASSTCQFRSSYEEYF	TRBJ2-7	TRBV19	.	once
TGTGCCAGCAGTATAGCGCGAGCGGGGAACCTAGAGACCCAGAACTTC	CASSIARAGNLETQNF	TRBJ2-5	TRBV11-2	TRBD2	.
TGTGCCAGCAGCCCCGGGCTAGGAGGCGATTACAAAGAGCAGTTCTTC	CASSPGLGGDYKEQFF	TRBJ2-1	TRBV11-2	.	.
TGTGCCAGCAGTTACTCAGAGTATGAAGAACTGTTTTTT	CASSYSEYEELFF	TRBJ1-4	TRBV6-5	.	.